This passage covers 30 T cell receptor beta chains from one sample sequenced in a study of Ad26.COV2.S vaccination and SARS-CoV-2 variants (dated by TCRdb to the early 2020s). The protocol used for the library was the immunoSEQ multiplex PCR assay. What TCRdb holds here is the immuneACCESS table cut down to in-frame rearrangements. Part of the clones is not present; checked against another copy, under half of the missing clones reflect an unresolved V gene, and the others are unexplained. The sample includes 300,000 to 350,000 clones, with about 86% observed a single time. The biggest ten clones account for over 8.5% of the sample. Explained via the paper, the treatment or condition label denotes: roughly 19 received Ad26.COV2.S at low or high dose, single or two shots; roughly 5 received placebo; per-sample allocation not given. For vaccine and placebo recipients, the sequenced repertoires came from samples collected on day 63 after the first injection.

The sequencing here drew on peripheral blood, taken in a trial of Ad26.COV2.S vaccine versus placebo. The receptors derive from a person aged 18-65 years who received the Ad26.COV2.S COVID-19 vaccine or a placebo.

This chain links TRBV5-5 with TRBJ1-5; 7 bases fit TRBD1. Per germline, CDR1 SGHKS and CDR2 YYEKEE (reference sequence). This CDR3 spans 17 amino acids. V was pared by 4 bases and J by 4 bases, with 14 bases of the junction left unmatched. Written as DNA, the CDR3 is TGTGCCAGCAGCCCCGGGACAGCGAGGGGCTGGAATCAGCCCCAGCATTTT. Protein product: CASSPGTARGWNQPQHF. Variable domain in full (rest from reference TRBV5-5 and TRBJ1-5): DAGVTQSPTHLIKTRGQQVTLRCSPISGHKSVSWYQQVLGQGPQFIFQYYEKEERGRGNFPDRFSARQFPNYSSELNVNALLLGDSALYLCASSPGTARGWNQPQHFGDGTRLSIL.

The genes are TRBV4-2 and TRBJ2-7; TRBD1 matches at 9 bases. J gave up 0 bases and V 5 bases, and 5 bases lay outside the gene matches. Germline lookup yields CDR1 LGHNA and CDR2 YNFKEQ. The CDR3 loop spans 15 amino acids. The CDR3 region is CASSSGTGLSYEQYF. In nucleotides, the CDR3 is TGTGCCAGCAGCTCAGGGACAGGGCTCTCCTACGAGCAGTACTTC.

The chain carries TRBV7-2 and TRBJ2-7; TRBD1 aligns across 7 bases. CDR1 and CDR2 (germline): SGHTA, FQGNSA. The J segment lost 0 bases and the V segment lost 5 bases, leaving 4 bases of the junction unmatched. This CDR3 contains 14 residues. CDR3 coding DNA: TGTGCCAGCAGCAAAAGGGACAGCTCCTACGAGCAGTACTTC. As protein: CASSKRDSSYEQYF.

This clone appeared a single time. The chain carries TRBV9 and TRBJ2-5, with D tentatively TRBD1 (6 bases). The CDR3 runs to 14 residues. V shed 0 bases and J shed 5 bases, with 11 bases lying between them. Looked up from germline, CDR1 is SGDLS and CDR2 is YYNGEE. Here the CDR3 DNA reads TGTGCCAGCAGCGTAGAGGGGGTGGCGGAGACCCAGTACTTC. Residues: CASSVEGVAETQYF.

The V and J genes are TRBV7-9 and TRBJ1-2; the D is unclear. Germline lookup yields CDR1 SEHNR and CDR2 FQNEAQ (reference sequence). CDR3 length: 13 amino acids. V was trimmed by 3 bases and J by 3 bases, leaving 8 bases between them. CDR3 protein: CASSLGTDYGYTF. CDR3 DNA: TGTGCCAGCAGCTTGGGTACAGACTATGGCTACACCTTC.

The DNA for the CDR3 is TGTGCCAGCAGTTGGGCCAGGGGGCCGTACGAGCAGTACTTC. Protein: CASSWARGPYEQYF. This chain connects TRBV27 to TRBJ2-7, with 8 bases aligning to TRBD1. V lost 4 bases to trimming and J lost 4 bases; unmatched junction nucleotides: 6. The CDR3 runs 14 residues. Per germline, CDR1 MNHEY and CDR2 SMNVEV (reference sequence).

This rearrangement joins TRBV28 to TRBJ1-6; D is unresolved. Germline values: CDR1 MDHEN, CDR2 SYDVKM. The V and J ends lost 2 bases and 14 bases respectively, with 10 bases between them. The CDR3 length is 12 residues. In DNA, the CDR3 is TGTGCCAGCAGTTTAACGAAGTTGGCCCTCCACTTT. Its protein is CASSLTKLALHF.

This clone showed up just once. V is TRBV11-2 and J is TRBJ2-7; D is undetermined. V shed 1 base and J shed 5 bases, with 12 bases lying between them. The CDR3 covers 14 residues. Germline V gene lookup returns CDR1 SGHAT and CDR2 FQNNGV. The CDR3 sequence is CASSLGGNAHEQYF. CDR3 in DNA: TGTGCCAGCAGCTTAGGGGGAAACGCCCACGAGCAGTACTTC.

The V and J genes are TRBV7-3 and TRBJ2-7; 8 bases map to TRBD1. Trimming took 3 bases from V and 7 from J; bases not matched to a gene: 5. Per germline, CDR1 SGHTA and CDR2 FQGTGA. This CDR3 region has 13 residues. DNA of the CDR3: TGTGCCAGCAGCTTCGGACAGGGCGGAGAGCAGTACTTC. This gives the protein CASSFGQGGEQYF.

The V gene is TRBV9, the J gene TRBJ2-3; 10 positions match TRBD2. V lost 0 bases, J lost 2 bases, and 6 bases stayed unmatched. Per the germline V gene, CDR1 is SGDLS and CDR2 is YYNGEE. The CDR3 is 17 amino acids. For the CDR3, the DNA is TGTGCCAGCAGCGTAGGGGCTAGCGGGGGTGCCACAGATACGCAGTATTTT. This gives the protein CASSVGASGGATDTQYF. Full variable domain (outside the CDR3, taken from reference TRBV9 and TRBJ2-3): DSGVTQTPKHLITATGQRVTLRCSPRSGDLSVYWYQQSLDQGLQFLIQYYNGEERAKGNILERFSAQQFPDLHSELNLSSLELGDSALYFCASSVGASGGATDTQYFGPGTRLTVL.

The chain employs TRBV28 and TRBJ2-3; 7 bases fit TRBD2. V lost 7 bases and J lost 0; bases outside the gene matches: 4. The CDR3 is made up of 14 amino acids. CDR1 is MDHEN and CDR2 is SYDVKM in the germline V gene. The CDR3 protein is CASKTSASTDTQYF. For the CDR3, the DNA is TGTGCCAGCAAAACTAGCGCAAGCACAGATACGCAGTATTTT.

This chain uses TRBV7-9 with TRBJ1-2, with 12 positions matching TRBD1. V was clipped by 2 bases and J by 1 base; unmatched bases: 8. The CDR3 is 18 amino acids. Germline assignment: CDR1 SEHNR and CDR2 FQNEAQ (reference sequence). Here the CDR3 DNA reads TGTGCCAGCAGCTTAACCGGGACAGGGGGCCCGATTAACTATGGCTACACCTTC. As protein: CASSLTGTGGPINYGYTF.

The chain combines TRBV3-1 (or the pseudogene TRBV3-2) with TRBJ2-3; TRBD2 matches at 12 bases. The CDR3 spans 15 residues. Unmatched junction bases numbered 4, after V lost 4 bases and J lost 5 bases. CDR1 is LGHDT, CDR2 YNNKEL, per germline (reference sequence). The CDR3 is CASSLLAGGQDTQYF. The CDR3 coding sequence is TGTGCCAGCAGCCTTCTAGCGGGGGGGCAAGATACGCAGTATTTT.

The chain combines TRBV6-6 with TRBJ2-5, with D possibly TRBD1 on 5 matching bases. The germline V gene has CDR1 MNHNY and CDR2 SVGAGI (reference sequence). The CDR3 is 14 amino acids. With 6 bases removed from V and 2 bases from J, the gap between germline ends came to 13 bases. CDR3 DNA sequence: TGTGCCAGCAGCCCCGGACACAGACAAGAGACCCAGTACTTC. Its translation: CASSPGHRQETQYF.

This CDR3 is CATSRDHGASYEQYF. CDR3 bases: TGTGCCACCAGCAGAGATCATGGAGCCTCCTACGAGCAGTACTTC. This chain joins TRBV15 and TRBJ2-7; no reliable D call. Germline CDR1 LNHNV, CDR2 YYDKDF (reference sequence). V lost 0 bases to trimming and J lost 0 bases, with 9 bases between them. The CDR3 sequence is 15 residues long.

This clone turned up a few times. The chain couples TRBV14 to TRBJ1-2; D is undetermined. V gave up 0 bases and J gave up 5 bases, with 4 bases separating them. Germline values: CDR1 SGHDN, CDR2 FVKESK. The CDR3 is 12 amino acids. The CDR3 reads CASSQEGYGYTF. The CDR3 coding sequence is TGTGCCAGCAGCCAAGAGGGGTATGGCTACACCTTC.

This chain links TRBV27 with TRBJ1-1, with D possibly TRBD1 on 6 matching bases. The CDR3 consists of 14 residues. Looked up from germline, CDR1 is MNHEY and CDR2 is SMNVEV (reference sequence). V was trimmed by 10 bases and J by 1 base, leaving 16 bases between them. CDR3 residues: CATKYGQTNTEAFF. CDR3 DNA: TGTGCCACCAAATACGGACAGACGAACACTGAAGCTTTCTTT.

The chain is built from TRBV7-2 and TRBJ1-6; 9 bases map to TRBD1. V lost 1 base to trimming and J lost 10 bases; unmatched junction nucleotides: 5. The CDR3 is 15 amino acids. CDR1 is SGHTA and CDR2 is FQGNSA in the germline V gene. CDR3 region: CASSLGTGVRSPLHF. The CDR3 DNA is TGTGCCAGCAGCTTAGGGACAGGGGTAAGGTCACCCCTCCACTTT.

Turning to this clone: The germline gene is not matched at one end of the junction; a read error may be the cause. V gene TRBV3-1 (or the pseudogene TRBV3-2) combines with J gene TRBJ2-2; TRBD1 or TRBD2 may be the D gene (5 bases each). The CDR3 totals 16 residues. Germline values: CDR1 LGHDT, CDR2 YNNKEL (reference sequence). The CDR3 region has the DNA TGTGCCAGCAGTCAAGACCTCCGGGACCTAACCGGGGAGCTGTTTTTT. Its translation is CASSQDLRDLTGELFF.

This clone was seen once. The rearrangement joins TRBV5-6 to TRBJ2-1; the D is unclear. V was cut by 3 bases and J by 2 bases, with 3 bases left in between. This CDR3 has 12 residues. The germline V gene encodes CDR1 SGHDT and CDR2 YYEEEE. CDR3 DNA: TGTGCCAGCAGCTCGACCTACAATGAGCAGTTCTTC. Protein: CASSSTYNEQFF.

This chain links TRBV9 with TRBJ2-1, with 14 nucleotides matching TRBD2. J gave up 7 bases and V 4 bases, and 4 bases lay outside the gene matches. Germline lookup yields CDR1 SGDLS and CDR2 YYNGEE. The CDR3 covers 15 residues. The CDR3 DNA reads as TGTGCCAGCAGCCGAGGGACTAGCGGGAGAAATGAGCAGTTCTTC. It yields the protein CASSRGTSGRNEQFF.

The V call is TRBV5-1, the J call TRBJ1-2, with D tentatively TRBD1 (5 bases). CDR3 length: 15 amino acids. V was pared by 0 bases and J by 2 bases, with 11 bases between. Per the germline V gene, CDR1 is SGHRS and CDR2 is YFSETQ. Written as DNA, the CDR3 is TGCGCCAGCAGCTTGGAAGGGGAGGTAAACTATGGCTACACCTTC. Its protein is CASSLEGEVNYGYTF.

This rearrangement joins TRBV4-1 to TRBJ1-4; 8 nucleotides align to TRBD1. V shed 4 bases, J shed 0 bases, and the junction held 7 bases outside the gene matches. The CDR3 spans 17 residues. Germline loops: CDR1 MGHRA, CDR2 YSYEKL. The CDR3 region has the DNA TGCGCCAGCAGCCTCGGGACAGGTTCTACAACTAATGAAAAACTGTTTTTT. Protein: CASSLGTGSTTNEKLFF.

J is TRBJ2-7 and V is TRBV7-3, with 8 positions matching TRBD2. V shed 2 bases and J 5 bases; nucleotides not matched to a gene: 5. The CDR3 length is 14 residues. Germline values: CDR1 SGHTA, CDR2 FQGTGA. CDR3 in amino acids: CASSLFSGRDEQYF. CDR3 in DNA: TGTGCCAGCAGCTTATTCAGCGGGAGAGACGAGCAGTACTTC.

V and J are TRBV5-4 and TRBJ2-2; the match to TRBD2 covers 7 bases. Germline CDR1 reads SGHNT; CDR2 reads YYREEE (reference sequence). The CDR3 extends over 16 amino acids. The V segment lost 4 bases and the J segment 1 base; nucleotides outside the gene matches: 7. DNA for the CDR3: TGTGCCAGCAGCCCCACACGGGGGGTGAACACCGGGGAGCTGTTTTTT. Translating gives CASSPTRGVNTGELFF.

This rearrangement joins TRBV28 to TRBJ1-2, with 7 positions matching TRBD1. The germline V gene encodes CDR1 MDHEN and CDR2 SYDVKM. The CDR3 extends over 16 amino acids. V lost 1 base to trimming and J lost 0 bases; unmatched junction nucleotides: 5. CDR3 residues: CASSLSLTGANYGYTF. The CDR3 coding sequence is TGTGCCAGCAGTTTATCACTTACAGGGGCTAACTATGGCTACACCTTC.

This chain uses TRBV28 with TRBJ2-7; 7 nucleotides align to TRBD1. Germline V gives CDR1 MDHEN, CDR2 SYDVKM. Unmatched junction bases numbered 7, after V lost 5 bases and J lost 3 bases. The CDR3 contains 14 residues. The DNA of the CDR3 is TGTGCCAGCAGTCCCCAGGGGGACAGCTACGAGCAGTACTTC. It yields the protein CASSPQGDSYEQYF.

In the case of this clone: Other DNA sequences in the same sample also yield this CDR3. CDR3 sequence: CASTYNSDLAGLGYTF. CDR3 bases: TGTGCCAGCACCTATAACAGCGACCTAGCGGGTTTGGGCTACACCTTC. V is TRBV5-4 and J is TRBJ1-2; unclear D gene. Between the trimmed V and J ends, which lost 6 bases and 8 bases, there was a span of 26 bases. Germline CDR1 reads SGHNT; CDR2 reads YYREEE (reference sequence). This CDR3 region has 16 residues. Complete variable domain (other parts from reference TRBV5-4 and TRBJ1-2): ETGVTQSPTHLIKTRGQQVTLRCSSQSGHNTVSWYQQALGQGPQFIFQYYREEENGRGNFPPRFSGLQFPNYSSELNVNALELDDSALYLCASTYNSDLAGLGYTFGSGTRLTVV.

The chain carries TRBV7-9 and TRBJ2-2; 10 bases are shared with TRBD2. Trimming at V came to 6 bases and at J to 8 bases, leaving 15 bases not matched to a gene. Per germline, CDR1 SEHNR and CDR2 FQNEAQ (reference sequence). The CDR3 totals 17 residues. CDR3 region: CASSKLKLAGESGELFF. In DNA form, the CDR3 reads TGTGCCAGCAGTAAGCTTAAGCTAGCGGGAGAGAGTGGGGAGCTGTTTTTT.

The rearrangement joins TRBV6-5 to TRBJ1-2; 10 nucleotides line up with TRBD1. Germline CDR1 and CDR2: MNHEY and SVGAGI. The V segment lost 6 bases and the J segment 3 bases; nucleotides outside the gene matches: 4. CDR3 length equals 14 residues. The CDR3 is CASSRTGGHYGYTF. CDR3 coding DNA: TGTGCCAGCAGCCGGACAGGGGGTCACTATGGCTACACCTTC.